A single sample gave rise to the 5 T cell receptor beta chains below, sequenced in a study of T-cell memory formation after mild COVID-19. TCRdb re-derived calls from the 5' RACE reads in MiXCR, one entry per CDR3 protein. The sample lists around 200,000 distinct CDR3 sequences; around 25% were seen once. Specimen: PBMCs or a T cell subset sorted from them (not recorded which). These TCRs come from an adult woman who had mild COVID-19 (a few samples of this study predate the infection). Cell type and time point are not known.

V and J are TRBV5-6 and TRBJ1-2; possibly TRBD1 for D (5 bases). The CDR3 consists of 13 residues. CDR1 is SGHDT and CDR2 is YYEEEE in the germline V gene. With 2 bases removed from V and 9 bases from J, the gap between germline ends came to 14 bases. CDR3 DNA sequence: TGTGCCAGCAGCTTTGGGACTGCGACGAGCTACACCTTC. Its translation is CASSFGTATSYTF.

This clonotype was observed a few times. Compared with germline, one end of the junction differs, possibly owing to a read error. The V gene is TRBV6-2 or TRBV6-3, the J gene TRBJ2-5; D ambiguous. There are 15 residues in the CDR3. Germline loops: CDR1 MNHEY, CDR2 SVGEGT. The CDR3 coding sequence is TGTGCCAGCAGCTACTCGGGCCTGTTGGGGGAGACCCAGTACTTC. It is translated as CASSYSGLLGETQYF.

This clonotype occurred a few times. The genes are TRBV10-3 and TRBJ2-3; possibly TRBD1 for D (5 bases). The CDR3 length is 15 residues. CDR1 and CDR2 from the germline V gene are ENHRY and SYGVKD. Trimming took 0 bases from V and 2 from J, leaving 9 bases between them. In DNA form, the CDR3 reads TGTGCCATCAGTGAGTCTATGACAGTCACAGATACGCAGTATTTT. Protein: CAISESMTVTDTQYF.

This clonotype was counted many times. This chain uses TRBV5-1 with TRBJ1-2; a possible D gene is TRBD1 (5 bases). Germline CDR1 reads SGHRS; CDR2 reads YFSETQ. Deletions cut 0 bases from V and 5 bases from J, with 8 bases between. The CDR3 has 13 amino acids. The CDR3 is CASSLGAGYGYTF. The CDR3 bases are TGCGCCAGCAGCTTGGGGGCAGGGTATGGCTACACCTTC.

This clonotype was seen only a few times. The V gene is TRBV24-1, the J gene TRBJ2-7, with D uncertain. The CDR3 sequence is 12 residues long. Trimming pared 4 bases from V and 4 bases from J, leaving 7 bases between. Germline V CDR1 and CDR2: KGHDR, SFDVKD. The CDR3 loop reads CATSEGGYEQYF. The CDR3 DNA is TGTGCCACCAGTGAGGGCGGATACGAGCAGTACTTC.